This T cell receptor (beta chain) was recorded in a study of blood T cell repertoires in COVID-19 (dated by TCRdb to 2019 to 2021). Describing the broader study: Samples covering the acute and convalescent phases of COVID-19 were provided by collaborators in the United States, Italy and Spain. The prospective study material was composed of cDNA or gDNA derived from T cells, B-cell-depleted T cells, or PBMCs. Deeply sampled blood TCRbeta repertoires from subjects exposed to, actively infected with, or recovered from COVID-19 were included in the dataset. A freely available public database, intended as a resource for researchers studying the immune response to SARS-CoV-2, is where the repertoires were released. Samples were obtained from the ongoing ImmuneRACE study (first 160 participants) and from 1,254 subjects provided by 6 global collaborators. The sample metadata nearly always contained a de-identified subject ID, COVID-19 status, age in years and sex. Where available, HLA class I and class II types were taken from metadata supplied by the sample provider and were not determined by assay-based typing.

Another Seattle source contributed samples from volunteer blood donors who had recovered from COVID-19. Whole blood was collected in K2EDTA tubes by collaborating institutions according to the institutions' own protocols. For TCRbeta analysis, collaborators shipped samples as frozen whole blood, isolated PBMCs, or DNA extracted from either of those sample types. CDR1 and CDR2 are read off the germline V gene (reference sequence) as LNHDA and SQIVND. The CDR3 has 15 amino acids, counting the end cysteine and phenylalanine. Only CDR3 DNA is held: 45 bases, read in frame from base 1. The germline V and J ends show losses of 7 bases and 6 bases respectively, and no gene match explains 13 bases of the junction. The immunoSEQ Assay, a bias-controlled multiplex PCR, was used to amplify TCRbeta CDR3 regions from genomic DNA. On the authors' methods: Within the assay, amplification of reference gene primers was used to estimate how many nucleated cells each sample contained. To quantify the absolute abundance of each unique TCRbeta CDR3 rearrangement, sequence reads were collapsed and filtered. For each sample, productive Simpson clonality was calculated as the square root of Simpson's diversity index across productive rearrangements. The immuneACCESS repertoire file appears here via TCRdb, limited to in-frame rearrangements. These files lack a portion of the clones; in checked studies, under half of the deficit traces to unresolved V genes, and the cause of the others is not known. For V, J and clone size, that table is used; D and trimming come from the DNA. A total of about 260,000 clones appear in this sample, 88% of them only once. Together, the top ten hold roughly 3.9% of the sample.

About this clone itself: Its antigen specificity is not known. It has no much larger one-base neighbor in the sample; base qualities were not kept.

Study-wide findings and limitations: How much clinical and demographic metadata was included differed by source and by participant, and the metadata was provided uncurated.

This TCR derives from a man aged 60 to 75 who had recovered from COVID-19. The chain is encoded by TRBV19 joined to TRBJ2-7, with 9 bases matching TRBD1. Sample: peripheral blood. The DNA reads TGTGCCAGTACCAAGGAGGGGGGACAGGGAGCCGAGCAGTACTTC. It encodes CASTKEGGQGAEQYF.